The next 3 T cell receptor beta chains were all read from a single sample in a study of cytomegalovirus exposure and HLA in healthy donors. Amplification used 60 Vbeta primers and 13 Jbeta primers. Produced via immunoSEQ multiplex PCR; TCRdb's table is partial and in-frame only. The sample includes about 170,000 clones, approximately 72% of them seen just once. Sequenced input: PBMCs. All receptors come from a human donor in good health.

The gene calls are TRBV7-9 and TRBJ1-2, with 10 positions matching TRBD1. CDR1 SEHNR and CDR2 FQNEAQ come from the germline V gene (reference sequence). V gave up 3 bases and J gave up 2 bases; unmatched junction bases: 12. The CDR3 spans 18 residues. As DNA, the CDR3 is TGTGCCAGCAGCTTCAGTCCGTTGAGACAGGGGGCGAACTATGGCTACACCTTC. Translating it yields CASSFSPLRQGANYGYTF.

Only a few counts were recorded for this clone. This chain links TRBV29-1 with TRBJ2-1; 7 bases align to TRBD2. CDR1 and CDR2 (germline): SQVTM, ANQGSEA. J gave up 7 bases and V 3 bases, and 6 bases lay outside the gene matches. The CDR3 extends over 13 amino acids. The CDR3 nucleotides are TGCAGCGTTGATTACCTAGCGGTGAATGAGCAGTTCTTC. It is translated as CSVDYLAVNEQFF.

The gene calls are TRBV4-3 and TRBJ2-7; D gene uncertain. V was trimmed by 0 bases and J by 3 bases, leaving 9 bases between them. This CDR3 region has 14 residues. The germline V gene encodes CDR1 LGHNA and CDR2 YSLEER. This chain's CDR3 is CASSQDTAFYEQYF. The CDR3 bases are TGCGCCAGCAGCCAAGATACAGCCTTCTACGAGCAGTACTTC.